These 26 T cell receptor beta chains share one sample of origin, sequenced in a study of shared clonotypes between healthy human individuals. Sequencing was performed with immunoSEQ multiplex PCR; in TCRdb, only in-frame clones are kept and a portion is missing. Of over 1.5 million clones listed, nearly 99% are singletons. The sequencing sample was made of naive CD4+ T cells sorted from blood. Subset defined: CD45RA+ positively selected. All receptors derive from a man aged 25-45 years in good health.

The chain couples TRBV6-5 to TRBJ1-5, with D perhaps matching TRBD1 (6 bases). CDR1 and CDR2 (germline): MNHEY, SVGAGI. V was pared by 2 bases and J by 5 bases, with 10 bases between. The CDR3 totals 14 residues. The CDR3 nucleotides read TGTGCCAGCAGTTACCTAAAGGGGGATCAGCCCCAGCATTTT. This translates into CASSYLKGDQPQHF.

The chain couples TRBV5-1 to TRBJ2-2, with a tentative D call TRBD1 (8 bases). The CDR3 covers 16 residues. CDR1 is SGHRS, CDR2 YFSETQ, per germline. Trimming removed 3 bases at V and 5 bases at J, with 17 bases between. The DNA of the CDR3 is TGCGCCAGCAGCTCGGGAGGACAGGGAGCTACCGGGGAGCTGTTTTTT. Its translation: CASSSGGQGATGELFF. Drawing the rest from reference TRBV5-1 and TRBJ2-2, the complete variable domain is KAGVTQTPRYLIKTRGQQVTLSCSPISGHRSVSWYQQTPGQGLQFLFEYFSETQRNKGNFPGRFSGRQFSNSRSEMNVSTLELGDSALYLCASSSGGQGATGELFFGEGSRLTVL.

The V and J genes are TRBV5-1 and TRBJ2-1; D not certain. Trimming shortened V by 7 bases and J by 5 bases, and 25 bases separated the two germline ends. The CDR3 totals 17 residues. CDR1 SGHRS and CDR2 YFSETQ come from the germline V gene. CDR3 residues: CASRAGFFGLPNNEQFF. As DNA, the CDR3 is TGCGCCAGCCGGGCTGGTTTTTTTGGTCTACCCAACAATGAGCAGTTCTTC.

The chain couples TRBV2 to TRBJ2-1, with D uncertain. CDR3 length equals 14 residues. Trimming left V 5 bases short and J 2 bases short, with 10 bases between. Germline CDR1 SNHLY, CDR2 FYNNEI. This chain's CDR3 is CASSRQDPYNEQFF. The CDR3 bases are TGTGCCAGCAGTCGGCAGGATCCCTACAATGAGCAGTTCTTC.

The CDR3 protein is CASSQPLAGGKNEQFF. The CDR3 nucleotides are TGCGCCAGCAGCCAGCCCCTAGCGGGAGGGAAAAATGAGCAGTTCTTC. V and J are TRBV4-1 and TRBJ2-1; 12 bases agree with TRBD2. This CDR3 is built from 16 residues. The germline V gene encodes CDR1 MGHRA and CDR2 YSYEKL. V was clipped by 3 bases and J by 7 bases; unmatched bases: 7.

The chain employs TRBV18 and TRBJ2-1; either TRBD1 or TRBD2 may fit D (5 bases each). From germline, CDR1 is KGHSH and CDR2 LQKENI. V gave up 3 bases and J gave up 0 bases, with 15 bases separating them. This CDR3 is 17 amino acids long. The CDR3 is CASSPLPAGSSYNEQFF. For the CDR3, the DNA is TGTGCCAGCTCACCCCTCCCGGCAGGGAGCTCCTACAATGAGCAGTTCTTC.

This chain links TRBV18 with TRBJ1-3, with D tentatively TRBD1 (6 bases). Trimming removed 3 bases at V and 7 bases at J, with 13 bases between. Looked up from germline, CDR1 is KGHSH and CDR2 is LQKENI. This CDR3 region has 14 residues. CDR3 nucleotide sequence: TGTGCCAGCTCACCGGGGCTCACAGGGAACACCATATATTTT. It yields the protein CASSPGLTGNTIYF.

The genes are TRBV9 and TRBJ2-2, with D uncertain. CDR3 length: 16 amino acids. Germline lookup yields CDR1 SGDLS and CDR2 YYNGEE. Trimming shortened V by 2 bases and J by 2 bases, and 13 bases separated the two germline ends. The chain's CDR3 is CASSVSGSLNTGELFF. CDR3 sequence (DNA): TGTGCCAGCAGCGTCTCCGGGTCCTTAAACACCGGGGAGCTGTTTTTT.

V gene TRBV25-1 combines with J gene TRBJ2-1; a weak D match, TRBD2 (5 bases). CDR1 is MGHDK, CDR2 SYGVNS, per germline. This CDR3 has 15 amino acids. The V end was cut by 3 bases, the J end by 0 bases, with 9 bases between. CDR3 residues: CASSDPRGSYNEQFF. The CDR3 DNA reads TGTGCCAGCAGTGATCCCCGGGGCTCCTACAATGAGCAGTTCTTC.

The chain is built from TRBV9 and TRBJ2-1; D is possibly TRBD2 (5 bases). The CDR3 covers 16 residues. Trimming left V 0 bases short and J 2 bases short, with 12 bases between. Germline V gene sequence: CDR1 SGDLS, CDR2 YYNGEE. The CDR3 sequence: CASSVEDLSAYNEQFF. The CDR3 DNA reads as TGTGCCAGCAGCGTAGAGGACTTGAGTGCCTACAATGAGCAGTTCTTC.

The genes are TRBV9 and TRBJ2-7; 11 bases match TRBD2. The germline gives CDR1 SGDLS, CDR2 YYNGEE. The CDR3 runs to 13 residues. V shed 5 bases, J shed 9 bases, and the junction held 7 bases outside the gene matches. The CDR3 DNA reads TGTGCCAGCAGTGAGCTAGCGGGAGGAGTGCAGTACTTC. Amino acids: CASSELAGGVQYF. The entire variable domain, with the rest obtained from reference TRBV9 and TRBJ2-7, is as follows: DSGVTQTPKHLITATGQRVTLRCSPRSGDLSVYWYQQSLDQGLQFLIQYYNGEERAKGNILERFSAQQFPDLHSELNLSSLELGDSALYFCASSELAGGVQYFGPGTRLTVT.

The chain couples TRBV5-4 to TRBJ2-1; 12 bases map to TRBD2. The CDR3 spans 15 residues. V gave up 4 bases and J gave up 8 bases; unmatched junction bases: 7. Looked up from germline, CDR1 is SGHNT and CDR2 is YYREEE (reference sequence). The CDR3 spells CASSPGTSGRDEQFF. DNA for the CDR3: TGTGCCAGCAGCCCCGGGACTAGCGGGCGCGATGAGCAGTTCTTC.

The chain couples TRBV19 to TRBJ1-2; D possibly corresponds to TRBD1 (6 bases). CDR3 length: 15 amino acids. Germline CDR1 LNHDA, CDR2 SQIVND (reference sequence). Trimming pared 5 bases from V and 0 bases from J, leaving 13 bases between. Written as DNA, the CDR3 is TGTGCCAGTAGTCAAGGACAGAGCTCTAACTATGGCTACACCTTC. This encodes CASSQGQSSNYGYTF.

The chain employs TRBV5-1 and TRBJ2-5, with TRBD2 as a possible D gene (6 bases). V lost 1 base and J 0 bases, leaving 10 bases between the germline ends. Germline CDR1 and CDR2: SGHRS and YFSETQ. The CDR3 extends over 15 amino acids. The CDR3 region is CASSLMGTDQETQYF. CDR3 nucleotide sequence: TGCGCCAGCAGCTTGATGGGGACTGACCAAGAGACCCAGTACTTC. The complete variable domain, with remaining parts taken from reference TRBV5-1 and TRBJ2-5, reads KAGVTQTPRYLIKTRGQQVTLSCSPISGHRSVSWYQQTPGQGLQFLFEYFSETQRNKGNFPGRFSGRQFSNSRSEMNVSTLELGDSALYLCASSLMGTDQETQYFGPGTRLLVL.

Remarks on this clone: This sample includes further DNA sequences coding for the same CDR3. This rearrangement joins TRBV28 to TRBJ1-2, with D uncertain. Trimming took 4 bases from V and 5 from J, leaving 8 bases between them. The V gene's germline CDR1 is MDHEN and CDR2 SYDVKM. CDR3 length: 12 amino acids. CDR3 DNA: TGTGCCAGCAGTTCTCTGGCTTATGGCTACACCTTC. Translated, it gives CASSSLAYGYTF.

This sequence joins TRBV19 and TRBJ1-5; no reliable D call. Trimming removed 10 bases from V and 1 base from J, with 11 bases in between. Germline lookup yields CDR1 LNHDA and CDR2 SQIVND (reference sequence). CDR3 size: 13 residues. The CDR3: CATARVSNQPQHF. The DNA of the CDR3 is TGTGCCACCGCGAGGGTAAGCAATCAGCCCCAGCATTTT.

V and J are TRBV4-2 and TRBJ1-1; D remains unclear. In germline, CDR1 is LGHNA, CDR2 YNFKEQ. The length of the CDR3 is 14 residues. V lost 2 bases, J lost 5 bases, and 12 bases lay in between. The CDR3 spells CASSQTLASTEAFF. The CDR3 bases are TGTGCCAGCAGCCAAACGTTGGCATCTACTGAAGCTTTCTTT.

J is TRBJ2-7 and V is TRBV7-2; no reliable D call. CDR1 SGHTA and CDR2 FQGNSA come from the germline V gene. The CDR3 spans 14 residues. The ends were cut back, 3 bases at V and 1 base at J, with 10 bases in the middle. CDR3 loop: CASSFLEWSYEQYF. CDR3 nucleotide sequence: TGTGCCAGCAGCTTTTTGGAGTGGTCCTACGAGCAGTACTTC.

The V gene is TRBV6-6, the J gene TRBJ2-3, with a possible D match to TRBD2 (5 bases). The germline V gene has CDR1 MNHNY and CDR2 SVGAGI (reference sequence). This CDR3 has 14 amino acids. Trimming cost V 8 bases and J 1 base, with 13 bases left between them. CDR3 loop: CASRREGGTDTQYF. DNA for the CDR3: TGTGCCAGCCGGCGAGAGGGCGGCACAGATACGCAGTATTTT.

The rearrangement uses TRBV25-1 and TRBJ2-7, with D hard to call. The CDR3 contains 13 residues. Germline assignment: CDR1 MGHDK and CDR2 SYGVNS. Trimming took off 6 bases at V and 5 bases at J, with 14 bases between the two ends. CDR3 sequence reads: CASSLVGVNEQYF. The CDR3 region has the DNA TGTGCCAGCAGCTTGGTTGGGGTCAACGAGCAGTACTTC.

The chain carries TRBV27 and TRBJ2-1; TRBD2 matches 10 bases. Germline loops: CDR1 MNHEY, CDR2 SMNVEV (reference sequence). The CDR3 totals 15 residues. V lost 6 bases, J lost 9 bases, and 11 bases stayed unmatched. For the CDR3, the DNA is TGTGCCAGCAGCCTTACTAGCGGGAATGTCGGTGAGCAGTTCTTC. Protein product: CASSLTSGNVGEQFF.

V and J are TRBV25-1 and TRBJ2-7; D is undetermined. The CDR3 totals 15 residues. Germline V CDR1 and CDR2: MGHDK, SYGVNS. V was cut by 5 bases and J by 6 bases, with 20 bases left in between. CDR3 coding DNA: TGTGCCAGCAGTCCTCGCTTCCTAAGAACGGGCGAGCAGTACTTC. Translating it yields CASSPRFLRTGEQYF.

This chain joins TRBV19 and TRBJ1-4; 7 positions agree with TRBD1. Unmatched junction bases numbered 6, after V lost 4 bases and J lost 4 bases. This CDR3 region has 15 residues. From germline, CDR1 is LNHDA and CDR2 SQIVND (reference sequence). The CDR3 coding sequence is TGTGCCAGTAGTAAACAGGGGCCCGTTAATGAAAAACTGTTTTTT. As protein: CASSKQGPVNEKLFF.

The chain joins TRBV25-1 to TRBJ2-3; 16 bases map to TRBD2. With V trimmed by 10 bases and J by 3 bases, 4 bases remained unmatched. The CDR3 spans 15 residues. Germline V gives CDR1 MGHDK, CDR2 SYGVNS. CDR3 sequence (DNA): TGTGCCACCCAGGGACTAGCGGGAGGGACAGATACGCAGTATTTT. Encoded protein: CATQGLAGGTDTQYF.

This clone came up once. The rearrangement joins TRBV25-1 to TRBJ1-1, with D tentatively TRBD1 (6 bases). Germline lookup yields CDR1 MGHDK and CDR2 SYGVNS. CDR3 length: 12 residues. V was clipped by 1 base and J by 11 bases, with 11 bases between them. CDR3 DNA: TGTGCCAGCAGTGAATGGGGGGGCGACGCTTTCTTT. It yields the protein CASSEWGGDAFF. Based on the CDR3 plus reference TRBV25-1 and TRBJ1-1, the full variable domain is EADIYQTPRYLVIGTGKKITLECSQTMGHDKMYWYQQDPGMELHLIHYSYGVNSTEKGDLSSESTVSRIRTEHFPLTLESARPSHTSQYLCASSEWGGDAFFGQGTRLTVV.

The chain uses TRBV5-4 and TRBJ2-7; D is perhaps TRBD2 (5 bases). The CDR3 has 16 residues. Germline V gene lookup returns CDR1 SGHNT and CDR2 YYREEE (reference sequence). The V and J ends lost 1 base and 0 bases respectively, with 14 bases between them. CDR3 coding DNA: TGTGCCAGCAGCTTGCAGCCCGGGCTAGCCTCCTACGAGCAGTACTTC. Translated: CASSLQPGLASYEQYF.